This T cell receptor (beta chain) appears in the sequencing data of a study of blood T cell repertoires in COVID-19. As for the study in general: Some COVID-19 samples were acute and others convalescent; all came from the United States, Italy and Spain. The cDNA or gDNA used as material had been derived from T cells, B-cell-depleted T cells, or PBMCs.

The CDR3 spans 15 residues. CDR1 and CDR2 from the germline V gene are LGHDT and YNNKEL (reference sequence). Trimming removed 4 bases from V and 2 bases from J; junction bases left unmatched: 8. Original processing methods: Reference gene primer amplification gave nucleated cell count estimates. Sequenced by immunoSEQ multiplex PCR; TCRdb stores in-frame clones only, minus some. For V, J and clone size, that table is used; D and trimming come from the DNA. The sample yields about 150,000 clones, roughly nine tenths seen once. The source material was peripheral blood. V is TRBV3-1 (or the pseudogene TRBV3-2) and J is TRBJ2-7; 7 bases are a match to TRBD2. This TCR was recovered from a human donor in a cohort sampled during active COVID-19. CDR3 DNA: TGTGCCAGCAGCCTTACCGCGGGGACTACCTACGAGCAGTACTTC. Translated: CASSLTAGTTYEQYF.